There are a few counts of the clone carrying this T cell receptor beta chain. Antigen: not known. This sample was taken from a study of OX40 agonist ivuxolimab in advanced cancers. General study results and limits: Certain nonresponding patients likewise had low normalized T-cell clonal expansion.

Trimming pared 0 bases from V and 11 bases from J, leaving 12 bases between. The length of the CDR3 is 14 residues. Germline V lookup: CDR1 SGHDT, CDR2 YYEEEE. Libraries were prepared by immunoSEQ multiplex PCR; TCRdb keeps only in-frame clonotypes and omits some of them. The sample holds about 54,000 clones; 80% to 90% are singletons and the top ten take approximately 0.7%. The sample was CD4+ or CD8+ T cells sorted from blood, taken in a trial of the OX40 agonist ivuxolimab. The V and J genes are TRBV5-6 and TRBJ1-6, with D possibly matching TRBD1 (5 bases). This TCR came from an adult with an advanced solid tumor such as melanoma, head and neck, liver or kidney cancer. In nucleotides, the CDR3 is TGTGCCAGCAGCTTGGGCCAGGGAGGGGCACCCCTCCACTTT. This translates into CASSLGQGGAPLHF. Variable domain in full (rest from reference TRBV5-6 and TRBJ1-6): DAGVTQSPTHLIKTRGQQVTLRCSPKSGHDTVSWYQQALGQGPQFIFQYYEEEERQRGNFPDRFSGHQFPNYSSELNVNALLLGDSALYLCASSLGQGGAPLHFGNGTRLTVT.